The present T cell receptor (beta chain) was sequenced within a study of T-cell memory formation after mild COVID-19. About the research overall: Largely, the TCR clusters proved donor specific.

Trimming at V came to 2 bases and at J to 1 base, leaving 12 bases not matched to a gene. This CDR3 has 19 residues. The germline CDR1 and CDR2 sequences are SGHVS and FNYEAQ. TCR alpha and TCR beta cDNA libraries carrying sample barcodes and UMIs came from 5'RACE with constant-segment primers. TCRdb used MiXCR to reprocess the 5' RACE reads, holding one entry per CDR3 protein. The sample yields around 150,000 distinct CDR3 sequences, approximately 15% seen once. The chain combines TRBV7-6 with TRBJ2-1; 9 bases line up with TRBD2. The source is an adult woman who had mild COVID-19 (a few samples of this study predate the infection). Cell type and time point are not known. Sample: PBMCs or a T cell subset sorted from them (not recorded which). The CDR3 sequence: CASSLKAREGRGSYNEQFF. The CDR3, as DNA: TGTGCCAGCAGCTTAAAGGCGCGGGAGGGCCGAGGGTCCTACAATGAGCAGTTCTTC.